One and the same sample provided the 3 T cell receptor beta chains below, sequenced in a study of shared T cell receptors in the human thymus. Some clones are missing from TCRdb's copy, which holds only in-frame ones; the method was immunoSEQ multiplex PCR. The sample carries almost 550,000 clones, around three quarters recorded once. The sample also formed part of further work on human thymus T cells.

Material for sequencing was thymocytes. The receptor source for this set is a boy younger than two with a congenital heart defect.

This clone was found once. The CDR3 sequence: CASSLGLDGLAAQETQYF. The CDR3 region has the DNA TGTGCCAGCAGCCTGGGCCTAGATGGACTAGCGGCACAAGAGACCCAGTACTTC. This chain uses TRBV7-2 with TRBJ2-5; TRBD2 matches at 10 bases. This CDR3 region has 18 residues. J was trimmed by 2 bases and V by 5 bases; bases with no gene match: 14. CDR1 and CDR2 (germline): SGHTA, FQGNSA.

This clone was seen a single time. V usage is TRBV4-1 and J usage is TRBJ2-1; D is possibly TRBD2 (6 bases). Germline loops: CDR1 MGHRA, CDR2 YSYEKL. Trimming removed 4 bases from V and 4 bases from J, with 14 bases in between. The CDR3 extends over 15 amino acids. CDR3 nucleotides: TGCGCCAGCAGCCCCGGGAGTAAAGGGTACAATGAGCAGTTCTTC. It translates to CASSPGSKGYNEQFF.

This clone was seen a single time. V is TRBV12-5 and J is TRBJ1-1; TRBD1 matches 8 bases. This CDR3 spans 14 amino acids. Per germline, CDR1 LGHNT and CDR2 FRNRAP. Unmatched junction bases numbered 3, after V lost 6 bases and J lost 0 bases. CDR3 nucleotides: TGTGCTAGTGGCTGGGGACAGGTGAACACTGAAGCTTTCTTT. Translation gives CASGWGQVNTEAFF.